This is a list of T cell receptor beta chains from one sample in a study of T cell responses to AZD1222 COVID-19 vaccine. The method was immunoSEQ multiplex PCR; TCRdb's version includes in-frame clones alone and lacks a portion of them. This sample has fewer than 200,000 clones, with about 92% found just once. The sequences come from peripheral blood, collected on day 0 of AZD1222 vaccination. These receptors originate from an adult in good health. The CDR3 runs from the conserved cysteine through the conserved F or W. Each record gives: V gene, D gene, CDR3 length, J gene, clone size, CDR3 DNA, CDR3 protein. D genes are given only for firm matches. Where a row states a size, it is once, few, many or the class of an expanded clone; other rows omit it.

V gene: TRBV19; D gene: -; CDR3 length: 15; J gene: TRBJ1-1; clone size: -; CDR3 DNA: TGTGCCAGTAGTATTGGGGGACGGCCATTAGAAGAAGCTTTCTTT; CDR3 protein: CASSIGGRPLEEAFF
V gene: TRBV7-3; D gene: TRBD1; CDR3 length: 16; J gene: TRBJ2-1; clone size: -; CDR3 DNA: TGTGCCAGCAGCCCCTCCGCAGGGGGCACCTACAATGAGCAGTTCTTC; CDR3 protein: CASSPSAGGTYNEQFF
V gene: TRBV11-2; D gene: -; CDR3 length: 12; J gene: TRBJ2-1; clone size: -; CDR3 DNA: TGTGCCAGCAGCTATAGCGCCGAGGAGCAGTTCTTC; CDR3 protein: CASSYSAEEQFF
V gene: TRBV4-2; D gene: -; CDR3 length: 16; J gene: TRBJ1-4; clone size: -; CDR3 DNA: TGTGCCAGCAGCCAAGATGCTAGGGCATGGGATGAAAAACTGTTTTTT; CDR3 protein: CASSQDARAWDEKLFF
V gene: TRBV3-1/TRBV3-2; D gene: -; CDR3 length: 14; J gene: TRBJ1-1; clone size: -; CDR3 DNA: TGTGCCAGCAGCCTCTCGGGGGGCAGGACTGAAGCTTTCTTT; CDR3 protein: CASSLSGGRTEAFF
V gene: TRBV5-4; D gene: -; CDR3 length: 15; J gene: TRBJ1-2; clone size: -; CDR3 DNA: TGTGCCAGCAGCTTGGCAGCCAGCCTTAACTATGGCTACACCTTC; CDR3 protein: CASSLAASLNYGYTF
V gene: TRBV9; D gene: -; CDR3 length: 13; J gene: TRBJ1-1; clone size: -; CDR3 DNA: TGTGCCAGCAGCGAAGGAGCGAACACTGAAGCTTTCTTT; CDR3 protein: CASSEGANTEAFF
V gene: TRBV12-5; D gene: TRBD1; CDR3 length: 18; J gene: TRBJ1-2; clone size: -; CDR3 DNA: TGTGCTAGTGGCCGGTGGAGGGCCGGGACAGGGTTTTACTATGGCTACACCTTC; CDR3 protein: CASGRWRAGTGFYYGYTF
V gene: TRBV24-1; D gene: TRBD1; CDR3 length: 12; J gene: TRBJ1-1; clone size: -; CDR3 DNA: TGTGCCACCAGTGATACGACAGGGCTCGCTTTCTTT; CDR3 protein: CATSDTTGLAFF
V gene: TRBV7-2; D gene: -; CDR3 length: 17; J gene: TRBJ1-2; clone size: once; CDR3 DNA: TGTGCCAGCAGCCCAGAGGGACGTGGAATAGCTAACTATGGCTACACCTTC; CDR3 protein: CASSPEGRGIANYGYTF
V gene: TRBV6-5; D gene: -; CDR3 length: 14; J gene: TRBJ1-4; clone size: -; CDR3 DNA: TGTGCCAGCAGCCTCCGGGACCGCAATGAAAAACTGTTTTTT; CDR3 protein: CASSLRDRNEKLFF
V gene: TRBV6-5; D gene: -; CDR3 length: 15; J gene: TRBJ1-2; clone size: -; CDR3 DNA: TGTGCCAGCAGTTACTCGGGCAGAGGTCCCTATGGCTACACCTTC; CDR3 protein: CASSYSGRGPYGYTF
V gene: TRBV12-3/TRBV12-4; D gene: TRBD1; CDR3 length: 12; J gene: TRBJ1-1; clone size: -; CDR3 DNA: TGTGCCAGCAGCCGAGGGGGCTCTGAAGCTTTCTTT; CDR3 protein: CASSRGGSEAFF
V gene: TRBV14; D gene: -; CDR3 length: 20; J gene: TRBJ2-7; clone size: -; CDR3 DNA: TGTGCCAGCAGCCAAGACCAACGAAAGGGCCTGGGGCCATCCGACTACGAGCAGTACTTC; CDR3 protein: CASSQDQRKGLGPSDYEQYF